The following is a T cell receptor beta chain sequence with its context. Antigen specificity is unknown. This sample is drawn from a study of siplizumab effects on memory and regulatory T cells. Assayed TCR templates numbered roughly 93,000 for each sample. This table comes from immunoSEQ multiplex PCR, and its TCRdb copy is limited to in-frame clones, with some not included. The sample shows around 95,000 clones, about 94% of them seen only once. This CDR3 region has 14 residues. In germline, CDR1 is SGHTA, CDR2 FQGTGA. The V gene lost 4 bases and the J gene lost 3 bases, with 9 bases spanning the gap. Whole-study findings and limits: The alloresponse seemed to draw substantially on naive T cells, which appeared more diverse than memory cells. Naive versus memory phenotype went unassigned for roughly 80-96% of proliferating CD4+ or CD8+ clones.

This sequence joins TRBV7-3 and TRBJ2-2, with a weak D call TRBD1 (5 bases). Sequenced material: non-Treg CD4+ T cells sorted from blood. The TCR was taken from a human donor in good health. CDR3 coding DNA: TGTGCCAGCAGCTCGCCCAGGGACACCGGGGAGCTGTTTTTT. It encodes CASSSPRDTGELFF.